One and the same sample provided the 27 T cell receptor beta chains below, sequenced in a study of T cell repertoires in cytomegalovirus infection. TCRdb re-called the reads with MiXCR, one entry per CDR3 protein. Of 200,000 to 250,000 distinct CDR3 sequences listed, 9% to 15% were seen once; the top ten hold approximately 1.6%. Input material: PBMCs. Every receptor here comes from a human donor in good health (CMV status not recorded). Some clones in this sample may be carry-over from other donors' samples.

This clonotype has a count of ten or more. The CDR3 sequence: CASSLQGMDEQFF. The CDR3 DNA sequence: TGTGCCAGCAGTTTACAGGGTATGGATGAGCAGTTCTTC. This chain joins TRBV28 and TRBJ2-1; tentative D call: TRBD1 (5 bases). CDR1 and CDR2 (germline): MDHEN, SYDVKM. The CDR3 is made up of 13 amino acids. The V end was cut by 2 bases, the J end by 8 bases, with 10 bases between. The full variable domain, rest sourced from reference TRBV28 and TRBJ2-1, is DVKVTQSSRYLVKRTGEKVFLECVQDMDHENMFWYRQDPGLGLRLIYFSYDVKMKEKGDIPEGYSVSREKKERFSLILESASTNQTSMYLCASSLQGMDEQFFGPGTRLTVL.

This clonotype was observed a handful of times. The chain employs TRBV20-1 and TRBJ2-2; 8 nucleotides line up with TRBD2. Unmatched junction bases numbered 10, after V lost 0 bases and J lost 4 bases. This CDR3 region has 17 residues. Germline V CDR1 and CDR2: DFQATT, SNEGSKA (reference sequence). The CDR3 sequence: CSARDVTAGGGTGELFF. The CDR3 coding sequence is TGCAGTGCTAGAGACGTCACCGCGGGAGGCGGCACCGGGGAGCTGTTTTTT.

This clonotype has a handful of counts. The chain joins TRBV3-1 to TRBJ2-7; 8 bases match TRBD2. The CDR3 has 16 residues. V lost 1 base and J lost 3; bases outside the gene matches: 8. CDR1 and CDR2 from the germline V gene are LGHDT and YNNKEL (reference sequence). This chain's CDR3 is CASSQGRAGAIYEQYF. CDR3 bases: TGTGCCAGCAGCCAAGGACGAGCGGGGGCGATCTACGAGCAGTACTTC.

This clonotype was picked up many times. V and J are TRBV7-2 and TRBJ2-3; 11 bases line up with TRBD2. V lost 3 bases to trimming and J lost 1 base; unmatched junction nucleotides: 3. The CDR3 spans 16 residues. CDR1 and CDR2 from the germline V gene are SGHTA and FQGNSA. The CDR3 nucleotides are TGTGCCAGCAGCTTTGAACTAGCGGGGGGCACAGATACGCAGTATTTT. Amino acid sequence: CASSFELAGGTDTQYF.

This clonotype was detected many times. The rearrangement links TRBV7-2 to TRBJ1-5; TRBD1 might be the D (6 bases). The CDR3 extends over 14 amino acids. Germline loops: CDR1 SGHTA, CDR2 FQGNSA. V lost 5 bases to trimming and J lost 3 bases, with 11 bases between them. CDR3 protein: CASSAGTLNQPQHF. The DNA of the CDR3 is TGTGCCAGCAGCGCCGGGACACTCAATCAGCCCCAGCATTTT.

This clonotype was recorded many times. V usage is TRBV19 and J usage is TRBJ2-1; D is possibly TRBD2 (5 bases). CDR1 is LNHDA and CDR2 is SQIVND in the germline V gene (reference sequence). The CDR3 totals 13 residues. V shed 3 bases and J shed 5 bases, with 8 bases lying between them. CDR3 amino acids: CASSIFGNNEQFF. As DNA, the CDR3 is TGTGCCAGTAGTATCTTCGGGAACAATGAGCAGTTCTTC.

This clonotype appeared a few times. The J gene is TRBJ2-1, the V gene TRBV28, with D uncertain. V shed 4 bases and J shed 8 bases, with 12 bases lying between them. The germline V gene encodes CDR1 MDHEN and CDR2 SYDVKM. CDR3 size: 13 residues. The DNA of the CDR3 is TGTGCCAGCAGTTCGCCCGCAGACCATGAGCAGTTCTTC. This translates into CASSSPADHEQFF. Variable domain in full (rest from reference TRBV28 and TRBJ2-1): DVKVTQSSRYLVKRTGEKVFLECVQDMDHENMFWYRQDPGLGLRLIYFSYDVKMKEKGDIPEGYSVSREKKERFSLILESASTNQTSMYLCASSSPADHEQFFGPGTRLTVL.

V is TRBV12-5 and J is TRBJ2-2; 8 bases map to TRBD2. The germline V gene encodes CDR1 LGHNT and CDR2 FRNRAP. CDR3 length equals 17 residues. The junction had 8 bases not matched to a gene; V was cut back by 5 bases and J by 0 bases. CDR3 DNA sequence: TGTGCTAGTGGTGCCCCGGGCGGGGGGACGAACACCGGGGAGCTGTTTTTT. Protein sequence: CASGAPGGGTNTGELFF.

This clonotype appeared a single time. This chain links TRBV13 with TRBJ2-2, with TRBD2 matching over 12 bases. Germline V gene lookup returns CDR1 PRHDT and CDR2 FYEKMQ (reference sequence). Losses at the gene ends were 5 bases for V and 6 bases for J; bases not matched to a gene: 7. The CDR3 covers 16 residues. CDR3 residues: CASSQWTSGKSGELFF. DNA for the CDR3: TGTGCCAGCAGCCAATGGACTAGCGGGAAGTCCGGGGAGCTGTTTTTT.

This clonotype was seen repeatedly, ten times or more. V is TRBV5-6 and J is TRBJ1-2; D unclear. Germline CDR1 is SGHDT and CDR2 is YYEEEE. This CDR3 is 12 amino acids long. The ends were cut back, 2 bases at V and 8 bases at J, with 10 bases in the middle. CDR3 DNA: TGTGCCAGCAGCTTAGTTGTCGGAGGCTACACCTTC. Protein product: CASSLVVGGYTF.

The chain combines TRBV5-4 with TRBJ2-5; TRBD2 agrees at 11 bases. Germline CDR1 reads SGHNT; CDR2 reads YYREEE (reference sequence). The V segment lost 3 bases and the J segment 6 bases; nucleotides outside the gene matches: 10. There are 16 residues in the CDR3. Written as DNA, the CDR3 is TGTGCCAGCAGCTCGGGACTAGCGGATAACAGGAAGACCCAGTACTTC. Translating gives CASSSGLADNRKTQYF.

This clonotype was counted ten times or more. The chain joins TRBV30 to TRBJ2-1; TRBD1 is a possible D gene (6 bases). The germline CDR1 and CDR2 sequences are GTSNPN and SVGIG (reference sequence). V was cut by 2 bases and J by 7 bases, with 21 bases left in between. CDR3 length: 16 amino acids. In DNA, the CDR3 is TGTGCCTGGAGTCTTTTCCGGGACACTTACGTTAATGAGCAGTTCTTC. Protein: CAWSLFRDTYVNEQFF. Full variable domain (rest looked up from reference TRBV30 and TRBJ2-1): SQTIHQWPATLVQPVGSPLSLECTVEGTSNPNLYWYRQAAGRGLQLLFYSVGIGQISSEVPQNLSASRPQDRQFILSSKKLLLSDSGFYLCAWSLFRDTYVNEQFFGPGTRLTVL.

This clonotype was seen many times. DNA for the CDR3: TGTGCCAGCACCCTGACAGGGGACGGGTTTACGGGAGGAAACACCATATATTTT. Protein sequence: CASTLTGDGFTGGNTIYF. J is TRBJ1-3 and V is TRBV28; 8 bases map to TRBD1. This CDR3 is built from 18 residues. With V trimmed by 7 bases and J by 4 bases, 18 bases remained unmatched. Germline CDR1 and CDR2: MDHEN and SYDVKM.

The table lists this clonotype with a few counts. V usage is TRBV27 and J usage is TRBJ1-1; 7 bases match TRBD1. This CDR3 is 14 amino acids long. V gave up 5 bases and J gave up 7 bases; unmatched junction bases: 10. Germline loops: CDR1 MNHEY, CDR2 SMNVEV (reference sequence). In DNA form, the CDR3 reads TGTGCCAGCAGTCCTGGACAGGTAGAGGGTGAAGCTTTCTTT. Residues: CASSPGQVEGEAFF.

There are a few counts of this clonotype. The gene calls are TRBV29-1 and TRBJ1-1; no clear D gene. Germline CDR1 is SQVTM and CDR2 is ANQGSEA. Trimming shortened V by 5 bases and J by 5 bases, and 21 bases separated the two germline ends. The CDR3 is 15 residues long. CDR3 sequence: CSVTYRARTRTEAFF. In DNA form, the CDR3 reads TGCAGCGTTACTTATCGGGCGCGGACTAGAACTGAAGCTTTCTTT.

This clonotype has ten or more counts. The CDR3 here is CASSLDVGTPQHF. In nucleotides, the CDR3 is TGTGCCAGCAGCTTAGATGTGGGGACGCCCCAGCATTTT. J is TRBJ1-5 and V is TRBV7-8, with D tentatively TRBD1 (5 bases). CDR3 length: 13 residues. V gave up 1 base and J gave up 9 bases, with 10 bases separating them. CDR1 SGHVS and CDR2 FQNEAQ come from the germline V gene.

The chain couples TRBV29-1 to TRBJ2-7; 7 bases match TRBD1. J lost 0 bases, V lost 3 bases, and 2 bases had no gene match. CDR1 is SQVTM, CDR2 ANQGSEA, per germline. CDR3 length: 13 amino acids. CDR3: CSVDPGGSYEQYF. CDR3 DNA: TGCAGCGTTGACCCAGGGGGCTCCTACGAGCAGTACTTC.

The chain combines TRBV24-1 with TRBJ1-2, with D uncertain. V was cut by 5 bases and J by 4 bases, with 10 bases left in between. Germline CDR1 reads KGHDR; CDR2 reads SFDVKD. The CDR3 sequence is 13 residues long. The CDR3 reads CATSGPGIYGYTF. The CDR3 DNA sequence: TGTGCCACCAGTGGGCCCGGCATCTATGGCTACACCTTC.

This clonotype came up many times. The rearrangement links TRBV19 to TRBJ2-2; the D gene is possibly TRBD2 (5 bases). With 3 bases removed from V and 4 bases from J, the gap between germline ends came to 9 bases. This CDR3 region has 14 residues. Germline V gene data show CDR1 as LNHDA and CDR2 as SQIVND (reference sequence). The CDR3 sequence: CASSIGEFTGELFF. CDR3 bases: TGTGCCAGTAGTATCGGGGAGTTCACCGGGGAGCTGTTTTTT.

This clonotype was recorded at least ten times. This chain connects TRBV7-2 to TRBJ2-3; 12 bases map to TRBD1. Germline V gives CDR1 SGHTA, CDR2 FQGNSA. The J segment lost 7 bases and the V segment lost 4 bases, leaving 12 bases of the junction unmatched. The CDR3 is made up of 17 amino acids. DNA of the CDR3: TGTGCCAGCAGCTCCAGTTCCGGGACAGGGGGCAGGAATACGCAGTATTTT. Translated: CASSSSSGTGGRNTQYF.

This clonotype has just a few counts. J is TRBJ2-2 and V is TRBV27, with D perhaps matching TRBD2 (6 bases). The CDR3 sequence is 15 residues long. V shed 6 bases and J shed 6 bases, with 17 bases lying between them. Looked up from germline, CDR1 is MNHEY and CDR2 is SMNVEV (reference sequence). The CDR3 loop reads CASREGRTKAGELFF. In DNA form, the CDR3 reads TGTGCCAGCAGGGAGGGACGGACTAAGGCCGGGGAGCTGTTTTTT.

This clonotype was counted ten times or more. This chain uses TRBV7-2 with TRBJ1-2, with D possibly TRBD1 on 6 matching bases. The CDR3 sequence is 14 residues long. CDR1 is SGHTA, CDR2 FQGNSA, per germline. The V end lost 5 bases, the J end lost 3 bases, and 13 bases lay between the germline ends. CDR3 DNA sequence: TGTGCCAGCAGCCCCGGACAGAACTACTATGGCTACACCTTC. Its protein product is CASSPGQNYYGYTF. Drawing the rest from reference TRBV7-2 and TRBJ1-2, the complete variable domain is GAGVSQSPSNKVTEKGKDVELRCDPISGHTALYWYRQSLGQGLEFLIYFQGNSAPDKSGLPSDRFSAERTGGSVSTLTIQRTQQEDSAVYLCASSPGQNYYGYTFGSGTRLTVV.

The CDR3 reads CASSRAQGTDTQYF. DNA for the CDR3: TGTGCCAGCAGCCGGGCTCAGGGCACAGATACGCAGTATTTT. This rearrangement joins TRBV12-3 or TRBV12-4 to TRBJ2-3; D not resolved. Trimming took off 6 bases at V and 1 base at J, with 11 bases between the two ends. The CDR3 sequence is 14 residues long.

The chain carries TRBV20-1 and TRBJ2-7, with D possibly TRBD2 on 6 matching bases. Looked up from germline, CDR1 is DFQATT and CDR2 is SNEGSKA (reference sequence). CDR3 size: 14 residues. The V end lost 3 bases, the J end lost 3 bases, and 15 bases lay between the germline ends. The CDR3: CSARGDGGGYEQYF. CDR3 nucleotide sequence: TGCAGTGCTAGGGGGGACGGGGGAGGCTACGAGCAGTACTTC.

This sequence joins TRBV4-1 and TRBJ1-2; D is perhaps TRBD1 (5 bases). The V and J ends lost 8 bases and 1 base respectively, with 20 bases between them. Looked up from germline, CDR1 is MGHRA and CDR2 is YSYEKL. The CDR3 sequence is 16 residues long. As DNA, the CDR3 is TGCGCCAGCGAGCCAAGTGGCGCGGGGGTTAACTATGGCTACACCTTC. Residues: CASEPSGAGVNYGYTF.

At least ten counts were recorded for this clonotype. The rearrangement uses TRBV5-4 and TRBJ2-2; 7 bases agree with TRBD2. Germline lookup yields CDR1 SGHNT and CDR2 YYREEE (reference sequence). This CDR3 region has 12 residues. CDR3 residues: CAGSGYPGELFF. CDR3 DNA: TGTGCTGGTAGCGGGTATCCCGGGGAGCTGTTTTTT. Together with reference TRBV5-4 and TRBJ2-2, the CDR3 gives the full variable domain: ETGVTQSPTHLIKTRGQQVTLRCSSQSGHNTVSWYQQALGQGPQFIFQYYREEENGRGNFPPRFSGLQFPNYSSELNVNALELDDSALYLCAGSGYPGELFFGEGSRLTVL.

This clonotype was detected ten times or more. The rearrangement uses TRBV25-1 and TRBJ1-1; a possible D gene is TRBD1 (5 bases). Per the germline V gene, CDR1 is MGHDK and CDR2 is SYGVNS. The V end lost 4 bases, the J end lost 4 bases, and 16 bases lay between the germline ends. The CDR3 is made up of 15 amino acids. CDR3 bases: TGTGCCAGCAGTGGGTCAAGGTATGGGGGCACTGAAGCTTTCTTT. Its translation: CASSGSRYGGTEAFF. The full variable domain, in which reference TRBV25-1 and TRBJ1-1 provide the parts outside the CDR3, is EADIYQTPRYLVIGTGKKITLECSQTMGHDKMYWYQQDPGMELHLIHYSYGVNSTEKGDLSSESTVSRIRTEHFPLTLESARPSHTSQYLCASSGSRYGGTEAFFGQGTRLTVV.